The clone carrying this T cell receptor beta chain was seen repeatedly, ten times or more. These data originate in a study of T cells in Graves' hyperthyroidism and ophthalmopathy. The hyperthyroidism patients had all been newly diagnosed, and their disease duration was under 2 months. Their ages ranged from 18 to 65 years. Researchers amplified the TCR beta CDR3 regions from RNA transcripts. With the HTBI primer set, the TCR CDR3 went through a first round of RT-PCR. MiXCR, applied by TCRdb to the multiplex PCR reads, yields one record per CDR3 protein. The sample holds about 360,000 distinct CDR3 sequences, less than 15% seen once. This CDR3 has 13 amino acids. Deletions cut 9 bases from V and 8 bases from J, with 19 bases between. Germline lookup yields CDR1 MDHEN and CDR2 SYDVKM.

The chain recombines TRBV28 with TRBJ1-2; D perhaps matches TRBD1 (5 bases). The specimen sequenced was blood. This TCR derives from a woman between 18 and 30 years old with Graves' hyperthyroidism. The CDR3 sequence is CASDSGTVFGYTF. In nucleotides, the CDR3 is TGTGCCAGTGACTCCGGGACGGTGTTCGGCTACACCTTC.